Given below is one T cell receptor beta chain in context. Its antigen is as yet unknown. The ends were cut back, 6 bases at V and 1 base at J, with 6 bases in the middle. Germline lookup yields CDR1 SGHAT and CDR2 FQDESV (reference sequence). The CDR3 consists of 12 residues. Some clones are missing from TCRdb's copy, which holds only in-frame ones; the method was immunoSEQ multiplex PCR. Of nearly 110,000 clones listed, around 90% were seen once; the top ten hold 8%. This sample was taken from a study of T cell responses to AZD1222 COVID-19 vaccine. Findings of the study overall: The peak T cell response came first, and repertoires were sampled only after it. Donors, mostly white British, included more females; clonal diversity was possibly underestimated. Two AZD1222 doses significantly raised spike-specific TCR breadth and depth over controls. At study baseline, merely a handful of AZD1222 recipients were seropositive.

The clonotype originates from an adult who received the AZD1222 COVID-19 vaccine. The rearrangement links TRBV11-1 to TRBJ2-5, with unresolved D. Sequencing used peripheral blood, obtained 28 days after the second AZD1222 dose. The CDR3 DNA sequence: TGTGCCAGCAGAACGAGCCAAGAGACCCAGTACTTC. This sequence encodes CASRTSQETQYF.